The 23 T cell receptor beta chains below were found in one sample sequenced in a study of T cell responses to AZD1222 COVID-19 vaccine. Assay: immunoSEQ multiplex PCR; the TCRdb copy retains only in-frame clones and omits some. The table includes 100,000 to 150,000 clones, around 90% detected once. The sequencing here drew on peripheral blood, taken on day 0 of AZD1222 vaccination. Source of these receptors: an adult in good health.

The chain employs TRBV5-6 and TRBJ1-1; D gene uncertain. The germline V gene has CDR1 SGHDT and CDR2 YYEEEE. V lost 0 bases and J lost 9, with 6 bases in between. The CDR3 length is 11 residues. This chain's CDR3 is CASSLGAKAFF. CDR3 nucleotide sequence: TGTGCCAGCAGCTTGGGAGCCAAAGCTTTCTTT.

The gene calls are TRBV24-1 and TRBJ2-7; 12 bases are a match to TRBD1. Looked up from germline, CDR1 is KGHDR and CDR2 is SFDVKD. The CDR3 extends over 13 amino acids. V was pared by 9 bases and J by 7 bases, with 6 bases of the junction left unmatched. The DNA for the CDR3 is TGTGCCACCGGGGACAGGGGGCGATGGGAGCAGTACTTC. The encoded protein is CATGDRGRWEQYF.

The chain employs TRBV19 and TRBJ1-3; D unclear. The CDR3 totals 13 residues. Germline CDR1 LNHDA, CDR2 SQIVND (reference sequence). V shed 7 bases and J shed 2 bases, with 9 bases lying between them. CDR3 coding DNA: TGTGCCAGTAAACCCGCACCTGGAAACACCATATATTTT. Translating gives CASKPAPGNTIYF.

This chain joins TRBV18 and TRBJ1-2, with D hard to call. From germline, CDR1 is KGHSH and CDR2 LQKENI. The CDR3 sequence is 14 residues long. With 2 bases removed from V and 7 bases from J, the gap between germline ends came to 14 bases. CDR3 loop: CASSPSRSWGGYTF. The DNA of the CDR3 is TGTGCCAGCTCACCAAGTCGATCTTGGGGTGGCTACACCTTC.

The chain combines TRBV19 with TRBJ1-1, with D possibly TRBD1 on 6 matching bases. CDR1 is LNHDA, CDR2 SQIVND, per germline (reference sequence). Deletions cut 7 bases from V and 2 bases from J, with 17 bases between. This CDR3 is 15 amino acids long. In nucleotides, the CDR3 is TGTGCCAGTACCCATTTCGGACAGACAAACACTGAAGCTTTCTTT. It yields the protein CASTHFGQTNTEAFF.

This chain connects TRBV12-3 or TRBV12-4 to TRBJ1-1; D is ambiguous. V gave up 1 base and J gave up 4 bases, with 7 bases separating them. The CDR3 contains 13 residues. The CDR3 region is CASSLVAVTEAFF. The CDR3, as DNA: TGTGCCAGCAGTTTAGTGGCCGTCACTGAAGCTTTCTTT.

This clone has just a few counts. This CDR3 is CASREDSTNSPLHF. The CDR3 DNA reads as TGCGCCAGCAGGGAGGACAGCACTAATTCACCCCTCCACTTT. The rearrangement uses TRBV5-1 and TRBJ1-6; maybe TRBD1 (6 bases). Trimming stripped 5 bases from V and 6 bases from J, with 12 bases between. This CDR3 has 14 residues. The germline V gene has CDR1 SGHRS and CDR2 YFSETQ.

This chain joins TRBV5-1 and TRBJ2-5; D might be TRBD2 (7 bases). Germline CDR1 is SGHRS and CDR2 is YFSETQ. The length of the CDR3 is 13 residues. V lost 6 bases and J 2 bases, leaving 11 bases between the germline ends. The CDR3 loop is CASTGGSQETQYF. Here the CDR3 DNA reads TGCGCCAGCACGGGGGGCTCTCAAGAGACCCAGTACTTC.

The chain is built from TRBV6-1 and TRBJ2-7; 9 nucleotides match TRBD2. Germline assignment: CDR1 MNHNS and CDR2 SASEGT. The CDR3 extends over 15 amino acids. Unmatched junction bases numbered 4, after V lost 1 base and J lost 3 bases. CDR3: CASSEVLAGNYEQYF. As DNA, the CDR3 is TGTGCCAGCAGTGAAGTGCTAGCGGGAAACTACGAGCAGTACTTC.

The chain links TRBV4-2 to TRBJ1-6; 9 bases fit TRBD1. The ends lost 1 base at V and 10 bases at J; junction bases unmatched: 8. The germline CDR1 and CDR2 sequences are LGHNA and YNFKEQ. This CDR3 spans 16 amino acids. Here the CDR3 reads CASSQVLGQGPSPLHF. CDR3 nucleotides: TGTGCCAGCAGCCAAGTTTTGGGACAGGGTCCGTCACCCCTCCACTTT.

The rearrangement joins TRBV2 to TRBJ1-1; D gene uncertain. The CDR3 sequence is 12 residues long. V lost 6 bases and J lost 5, with 10 bases in between. Germline assignment: CDR1 SNHLY and CDR2 FYNNEI. The CDR3 region is CASSPVGTEAFF. CDR3 nucleotides: TGTGCCAGCAGCCCGGTCGGAACTGAAGCTTTCTTT.

The J gene is TRBJ2-2, the V gene TRBV14; D not certain. Germline loops: CDR1 SGHDN, CDR2 FVKESK. The V and J ends lost 3 bases and 1 base respectively, with 3 bases between them. CDR3 length equals 13 residues. CDR3 in amino acids: CASSHRNTGELFF. The CDR3 region has the DNA TGTGCCAGCAGCCACAGGAACACCGGGGAGCTGTTTTTT.

This chain connects TRBV30 to TRBJ1-3, with D unclear. This CDR3 region has 17 residues. Germline V lookup: CDR1 GTSNPN, CDR2 SVGIG (reference sequence). V gave up 1 base and J gave up 0 bases, with 16 bases separating them. CDR3 bases: TGTGCCTGGAGTGCGGCACGAGGACGGTACTCTGGAAACACCATATATTTT. It specifies CAWSAARGRYSGNTIYF.

The CDR3 DNA follows: TGTGCCAGCAGCTTAGTCCGAAGATACGAGCAGTACTTC. Its protein is CASSLVRRYEQYF. The chain carries TRBV7-2 and TRBJ2-7; D ambiguous. Trimming stripped 1 base from V and 4 bases from J, with 8 bases between. The CDR3 totals 13 residues. Germline values: CDR1 SGHTA, CDR2 FQGNSA. The whole variable domain, filled in from reference TRBV7-2 and TRBJ2-7, reads GAGVSQSPSNKVTEKGKDVELRCDPISGHTALYWYRQSLGQGLEFLIYFQGNSAPDKSGLPSDRFSAERTGGSVSTLTIQRTQQEDSAVYLCASSLVRRYEQYFGPGTRLTVT.

This CDR3 is CASSPTGTGNTIYF. The CDR3 nucleotides read TGTGCCAGCAGCCCAACCGGGACTGGAAACACCATATATTTT. The chain links TRBV11-3 to TRBJ1-3; D call uncertain. The V and J ends lost 5 bases and 2 bases respectively, with 10 bases between them. This CDR3 region has 14 residues. Per the germline V gene, CDR1 is SGHNT and CDR2 is YENEEA.

The CDR3 here is CASSQVGNRLNTEAFF. DNA for the CDR3: TGTGCCAGCAGCCAAGTTGGGAACAGGTTGAACACTGAAGCTTTCTTT. This chain joins TRBV3-1 (or the pseudogene TRBV3-2) and TRBJ1-1; a weak D match, TRBD1 (5 bases). This CDR3 is 16 amino acids long. V was shortened by 1 base and J by 0 bases, with 12 bases between the two germline ends. The germline gives CDR1 LGHDT, CDR2 YNNKEL (reference sequence).

This chain joins TRBV19 and TRBJ1-2; possibly TRBD1 for D (5 bases). CDR1 is LNHDA and CDR2 is SQIVND in the germline V gene (reference sequence). Between the trimmed V and J ends, which lost 5 bases and 4 bases, there was a span of 14 bases. The length of the CDR3 is 14 residues. CDR3 sequence reads: CASSLDDSIYGYTF. CDR3 DNA: TGTGCCAGTAGTCTGGACGACAGTATCTATGGCTACACCTTC.

The chain links TRBV6-2 or TRBV6-3 to TRBJ2-7, with TRBD2 identical over 9 bases. In germline, CDR1 is MNHEY, CDR2 SVGEGT. V gave up 2 bases and J gave up 3 bases; unmatched junction bases: 8. CDR3 length: 16 amino acids. Here the CDR3 DNA reads TGTGCCAGCAGTTACGCCCCCCAGCGGGGGGTCTACGAGCAGTACTTC. Encoded protein: CASSYAPQRGVYEQYF.

The chain carries TRBV12-5 and TRBJ1-1; D not resolved. The germline CDR1 and CDR2 sequences are LGHNT and FRNRAP. Trimming removed 5 bases at V and 6 bases at J, with 13 bases between. The length of the CDR3 is 13 residues. The CDR3 is CASGPLGFPEAFF. The CDR3 bases are TGTGCTAGTGGTCCACTAGGGTTCCCTGAAGCTTTCTTT.

The chain carries TRBV6-2 or TRBV6-3 and TRBJ1-2; D gene uncertain. Trimming removed 0 bases at V and 4 bases at J, with 3 bases between. From germline, CDR1 is MNHEY and CDR2 SVGEGT. The CDR3 loop spans 12 amino acids. For the CDR3, the DNA is TGTGCCAGCAGTTACTCGAGCTATGGCTACACCTTC. It translates to CASSYSSYGYTF.

Here the CDR3 reads CASSLQLAGASRMETQYF. CDR3 bases: TGCGCCAGCAGCTTGCAACTAGCGGGGGCCTCCAGGATGGAGACCCAGTACTTC. The chain combines TRBV5-1 with TRBJ2-5; 11 positions match TRBD2. The CDR3 sequence is 18 residues long. Germline assignment: CDR1 SGHRS and CDR2 YFSETQ. Trimming took 1 base from V and 5 from J; bases not matched to a gene: 13.

The gene calls are TRBV7-2 and TRBJ1-1; D is unclear. The CDR3 has 14 residues. V lost 4 bases, J lost 6 bases, and 15 bases lay in between. Germline CDR1 and CDR2: SGHTA and FQGNSA. CDR3 nucleotide sequence: TGTGCCAGCAGCTCCCCGCGCGGACTATCTGAAGCTTTCTTT. Amino acids: CASSSPRGLSEAFF.

This sequence joins TRBV6-1 and TRBJ2-1; 9 bases map to TRBD1. Germline trimming cut 2 bases from V and 5 bases from J; bases unmatched to any gene: 10. The CDR3 runs to 17 residues. CDR1 and CDR2 from the germline V gene are MNHNS and SASEGT. CDR3 in amino acids: CASSERTGTGFNNEQFF. CDR3 nucleotides: TGTGCCAGCAGTGAAAGAACCGGGACAGGGTTCAACAATGAGCAGTTCTTC.